Shown below are 12 T cell receptor beta chains from a single sample sequenced in a study of T cell responses to AZD1222 COVID-19 vaccine (dated by TCRdb to about 2021). Libraries were prepared through the immunoSEQ multiplex PCR assay. TCRdb provides this immuneACCESS table in a form limited to in-frame rearrangements. Some clones are lacking; in checked studies, under half of them reflect an unresolved V gene, and why the rest are absent is not known. This sample is represented by about 150,000 clones; around 87% of them were singletons. Together, the top ten hold roughly 9.7% of the sample. Taken with the paper, the label for time point translates to: about 28 days (+/-7) after the second vaccine dose. The sequenced sample was peripheral blood, obtained 28 days after the second AZD1222 dose. These receptors originate from an adult who received the AZD1222 COVID-19 vaccine.

This chain joins TRBV28 and TRBJ1-4; 9 bases agree with TRBD1. V shed 7 bases, J shed 8 bases, and the junction held 5 bases outside the gene matches. The CDR3 is made up of 13 amino acids. Germline CDR1 MDHEN, CDR2 SYDVKM. In DNA form, the CDR3 reads TGTGCCAGCAAGGGACAGGGAAGGGAAAAACTGTTTTTT. Translation gives CASKGQGREKLFF.

This chain links TRBV19 with TRBJ2-2, with D tentatively TRBD1 (6 bases). Germline V gives CDR1 LNHDA, CDR2 SQIVND (reference sequence). The CDR3 totals 14 residues. V was trimmed by 7 bases and J by 7 bases, leaving 16 bases between them. The CDR3 bases are TGTGCCAGTACAAGGCAGGGGCCGGACGGGGAGCTGTTTTTT. It specifies CASTRQGPDGELFF. Together with reference TRBV19 and TRBJ2-2, the CDR3 gives the full variable domain: DGGITQSPKYLFRKEGQNVTLSCEQNLNHDAMYWYRQDPGQGLRLIYYSQIVNDFQKGDIAEGYSVSREKKESFPLTVTSAQKNPTAFYLCASTRQGPDGELFFGEGSRLTVL.

The rearrangement links TRBV7-2 to TRBJ2-5, with a weak D call TRBD2 (6 bases). Looked up from germline, CDR1 is SGHTA and CDR2 is FQGNSA. The CDR3 spans 17 residues. V lost 2 bases and J 1 base, leaving 17 bases between the germline ends. In DNA, the CDR3 is TGTGCCAGCAGCTTAAAAAGGGGCGGGGCGGTCCAAGAGACCCAGTACTTC. It specifies CASSLKRGGAVQETQYF.

This clone was observed a single time. V is TRBV7-8 and J is TRBJ1-2; no clear D. Germline loops: CDR1 SGHVS, CDR2 FQNEAQ. This CDR3 is built from 14 residues. The V and J ends lost 1 base and 2 bases respectively, with 8 bases between them. CDR3 bases: TGTGCCAGCAGCTTAGTGGCCTTAAACTATGGCTACACCTTC. It translates to CASSLVALNYGYTF.

V is TRBV9 and J is TRBJ2-7; a weak D match, TRBD1 (6 bases). The V end lost 0 bases, the J end lost 0 bases, and 13 bases lay between the germline ends. The CDR3 has 16 amino acids. Germline CDR1 is SGDLS and CDR2 is YYNGEE. CDR3 amino acids: CASSVGTARNSYEQYF. Here the CDR3 DNA reads TGTGCCAGCAGCGTAGGGACAGCGAGAAACTCCTACGAGCAGTACTTC.

V and J are TRBV6-2 or TRBV6-3 and TRBJ1-5; no definite D call. Germline V gene data show CDR1 as MNHEY and CDR2 as SVGEGT. Trimming cost V 4 bases and J 0 bases, with 10 bases left between them. The CDR3 is 15 amino acids. The CDR3 DNA is TGTGCCAGCAGTTTCCCTCTTGGTAGCAATCAGCCCCAGCATTTT. Encoded protein: CASSFPLGSNQPQHF.

This clone was recorded only once. One end of the junction does not line up with germline, which may come from a read error. The V gene is TRBV4-1, the J gene TRBJ2-1; possibly TRBD2 for D (5 bases). This CDR3 region has 16 residues. Germline V gene data show CDR1 as MGHRA and CDR2 as YSYEKL. In DNA form, the CDR3 reads TGCGCCAGCAGACAAGGTTTCCCCCGCGGGCCCAATGAGCAGTTCTTC. Translation gives CASRQGFPRGPNEQFF.

V is TRBV6-5 and J is TRBJ2-2, with 12 bases lining up with TRBD2. The CDR3 loop spans 15 amino acids. Trimming cost V 6 bases and J 8 bases; bases outside gene matches: 7. Per germline, CDR1 MNHEY and CDR2 SVGAGI. The CDR3 bases are TGTGCCAGCAGATCCACGACTAGCGGGAGAGGGGAGCTGTTTTTT. Translation gives CASRSTTSGRGELFF.

This chain links TRBV2 with TRBJ2-3; unclear D gene. Germline V gene sequence: CDR1 SNHLY, CDR2 FYNNEI. V dropped 7 bases and J dropped 0 bases, with 14 bases sitting between them. CDR3 length: 15 amino acids. The CDR3 loop reads CASKVTVGSTDTQYF. Written as DNA, the CDR3 is TGTGCCAGCAAAGTGACGGTTGGCAGCACAGATACGCAGTATTTT.

CDR3 bases: TGTGCCTGGATAGACAGGGGCTCTGGAAACACCATATATTTT. Translated: CAWIDRGSGNTIYF. This chain links TRBV30 with TRBJ1-3; 8 nucleotides agree with TRBD1. This CDR3 comprises 14 residues. V dropped 4 bases and J dropped 0; count of bases not matched to a gene: 2. Per germline, CDR1 GTSNPN and CDR2 SVGIG (reference sequence).

This clone was detected a few times. This chain uses TRBV28 with TRBJ2-2; D possibly corresponds to TRBD2 (5 bases). Trimming shortened V by 3 bases and J by 7 bases, and 15 bases separated the two germline ends. The CDR3 loop spans 15 amino acids. Germline values: CDR1 MDHEN, CDR2 SYDVKM. The CDR3 region is CASSFYGKSHGELFF. The CDR3 DNA is TGTGCCAGCAGTTTCTACGGGAAGTCCCACGGGGAGCTGTTTTTT.

V is TRBV30 and J is TRBJ2-1, with D unresolved. Trimming stripped 1 base from V and 1 base from J, with 17 bases between. The CDR3 runs to 17 residues. CDR1 is GTSNPN, CDR2 SVGIG, per germline (reference sequence). The DNA of the CDR3 is TGTGCCTGGAGTGCCCTCCTTGAGTTCCTATCCTACAATGAGCAGTTCTTC. It specifies CAWSALLEFLSYNEQFF.